The next 21 T cell receptor beta chains were all read from a single sample in a study of Graves' ophthalmopathy and Graves' hyperthyroidism. Amplification of TCR beta CDR3 regions used RNA transcripts. The first-round RT-PCR employed HTBI primers together with the Qiagen OneStep RT-PCR kit. A multiplex PCR was then performed as the second round. TCRdb ran MiXCR on the multiplex PCR reads and lists one entry per CDR3 protein. The table shows 600,000 to 950,000 distinct CDR3 sequences, with 40% occurring only once. The sequencing sample was made of peripheral blood. The receptors here all came from an adult man with Graves' ophthalmopathy.

In DNA, the CDR3 is TGTGCCAGCAGTCTAGCGGGGGGCCAGGATGAGCAGTTCTTC. Translating gives CASSLAGGQDEQFF. This rearrangement joins TRBV2 to TRBJ2-5; 11 nucleotides match TRBD2. The better agreement between TRBJ2-1 and the DNA end casts doubt on the J call. The CDR3 extends over 14 amino acids. Germline CDR1 SNHLY, CDR2 FYNNEI.

The gene calls are TRBV29-1 and TRBJ2-7, with 7 bases that match TRBD2. Per germline, CDR1 SQVTM and CDR2 ANQGSEA. The V gene end was trimmed by 4 bases and the J gene end by 6 bases; junction bases not matched to a gene: 15. The CDR3 is 15 residues long. CDR3 sequence: CSVVMEQTTGGEQYF. The CDR3 coding sequence is TGCAGCGTTGTAATGGAACAGACTACGGGGGGCGAGCAGTACTTC.

The CDR3 DNA reads TGTGCCAGCAGGTCGACTGGGTCCTATAATTCACCCCTCCACTTT. Translating gives CASRSTGSYNSPLHF. The gene calls are TRBV25-1 and TRBJ1-6; D is undetermined. The CDR3 extends over 15 amino acids. CDR1 and CDR2 from the germline V gene are MGHDK and SYGVNS. The V end lost 6 bases, the J end lost 1 base, and 10 bases lay between the germline ends.

In this sample, this clonotype turned up once. This chain links TRBV10-3 with TRBJ2-5, with D perhaps given as TRBD1 or TRBD2 (5 bases each). Germline CDR1 is ENHRY and CDR2 is SYGVKD. CDR3 length: 14 residues. Between the trimmed V and J ends, which lost 3 bases and 5 bases, there was a span of 13 bases. The CDR3 here is CAISEEGRKETQYF. The CDR3 bases are TGTGCCATCAGTGAAGAGGGGCGCAAGGAGACCCAGTACTTC.

The chain combines TRBV7-2 with TRBJ1-2; D is possibly TRBD1 (6 bases). The germline gives CDR1 SGHTA, CDR2 FQGNSA. The V end lost 5 bases, the J end lost 3 bases, and 13 bases lay between the germline ends. This CDR3 contains 14 residues. The CDR3 here is CASSPAGGYYGYTF. The CDR3 bases are TGTGCCAGCAGCCCAGCGGGGGGCTACTATGGCTACACCTTC.

This clonotype appeared a few times. The V gene is TRBV7-9, the J gene TRBJ1-1, with D tentatively TRBD1 (6 bases). The CDR3 sequence is 16 residues long. In germline, CDR1 is SEHNR, CDR2 FQNEAQ (reference sequence). Trimming pared 5 bases from V and 2 bases from J, leaving 18 bases between. The chain's CDR3 is CASSPTGPLANTEAFF. CDR3 nucleotide sequence: TGTGCCAGCAGCCCCACAGGGCCCCTTGCAAACACTGAAGCTTTCTTT.

The J gene is TRBJ1-5, the V gene TRBV24-1; no firm D call. Trimming took off 7 bases at V and 7 bases at J, with 19 bases between the two ends. CDR1 and CDR2 (germline): KGHDR, SFDVKD. This CDR3 is 15 amino acids long. The CDR3 loop is CATSSPESGEQPQHF. CDR3 nucleotide sequence: TGTGCCACCAGCTCACCCGAATCTGGGGAGCAGCCCCAGCATTTT.

The chain links TRBV5-1 to TRBJ2-5; 14 bases agree with TRBD2. The CDR3 is made up of 16 amino acids. CDR1 is SGHRS, CDR2 YFSETQ, per germline. The J segment lost 5 bases and the V segment lost 3 bases, leaving 6 bases of the junction unmatched. In DNA form, the CDR3 reads TGCGCCAGCAGCTCGACTAGCGGGAGGGTTGTGGAGACCCAGTACTTC. It yields the protein CASSSTSGRVVETQYF.

V gene TRBV5-4 combines with J gene TRBJ2-7; D remains unclear. The CDR3 runs to 14 residues. The V end lost 0 bases, the J end lost 2 bases, and 9 bases lay between the germline ends. Germline-derived CDR1 and CDR2 are SGHNT and YYREEE (reference sequence). Written as DNA, the CDR3 is TGTGCCAGCAGCTTGGGGTCTGGGGCCTACGAGCAGTACTTC. Its protein product is CASSLGSGAYEQYF.

With regard to this clonotype: The junction does not match germline at one end; this may be a read error. This chain connects TRBV24-1 to TRBJ2-2; TRBD1 agrees at 7 bases. Germline V gene sequence: CDR1 KGHDR, CDR2 SFDVKD. The CDR3 extends over 14 amino acids. The CDR3 DNA follows: TGTGCCACCAGAAGAGGGGGCAACACCGGGGAGCGGTTTTTT. Encoded protein: CATRRGGNTGERFF.

This chain uses TRBV9 with TRBJ1-2; 8 nucleotides line up with TRBD1. The trim removed 3 bases at V and 4 bases at J, leaving 5 bases unmatched. This CDR3 contains 14 residues. Per germline, CDR1 SGDLS and CDR2 YYNGEE. For the CDR3, the DNA is TGTGCCAGCAGCGCCGGACAGGGAATCTATGGCTACACCTTC. Residues: CASSAGQGIYGYTF. Looking up the rest from reference TRBV9 and TRBJ1-2 gives the full variable domain: DSGVTQTPKHLITATGQRVTLRCSPRSGDLSVYWYQQSLDQGLQFLIQYYNGEERAKGNILERFSAQQFPDLHSELNLSSLELGDSALYFCASSAGQGIYGYTFGSGTRLTVV.

This clonotype was recorded a few times. The genes are TRBV7-3 and TRBJ1-1; TRBD1 matches 7 bases. Germline V CDR1 and CDR2: SGHTA, FQGTGA. The junction had 22 bases not matched to a gene; V was cut back by 11 bases and J by 4 bases. The CDR3 runs to 17 residues. The CDR3 is CAWSPNRGQARGTEAFF. The CDR3 coding sequence is TGTGCCTGGAGTCCCAATCGAGGACAGGCTAGAGGCACTGAAGCTTTCTTT.

The chain combines TRBV7-9 with TRBJ2-5, with TRBD2 matching over 7 bases. Trimming took 5 bases from V and 5 from J; bases not matched to a gene: 5. CDR3 size: 13 residues. Germline loops: CDR1 SEHNR, CDR2 FQNEAQ (reference sequence). CDR3 protein: CASSPHGGETQYF. CDR3 bases: TGTGCCAGCAGCCCACACGGGGGGGAGACCCAGTACTTC. Drawing the rest from reference TRBV7-9 and TRBJ2-5, the complete variable domain is DTGVSQNPRHKITKRGQNVTFRCDPISEHNRLYWYRQTLGQGPEFLTYFQNEAQLEKSRLLSDRFSAERPKGSFSTLEIQRTEQGDSAMYLCASSPHGGETQYFGPGTRLLVL.

This chain joins TRBV3-1 and TRBJ2-7; D may be TRBD1 or TRBD2 (7 bases each). The CDR3 has 17 residues. Germline values: CDR1 LGHDT, CDR2 YNNKEL (reference sequence). V lost 4 bases and J lost 3, with 22 bases in between. The CDR3 sequence: CASSPRLWDSGIYEQYF. In DNA, the CDR3 is TGTGCCAGCAGCCCAAGGCTCTGGGACAGCGGGATCTACGAGCAGTACTTC.

This clonotype occurred a few times. J is TRBJ2-5 and V is TRBV19; D is ambiguous. Trimming left V 7 bases short and J 2 bases short, with 11 bases between. CDR1 and CDR2 (germline): LNHDA, SQIVND (reference sequence). The CDR3 contains 13 residues. In DNA, the CDR3 is TGTGCCAGTACTGGATATTCTCAAGAGACCCAGTACTTC. Its translation is CASTGYSQETQYF.

A note on this clonotype: The conserved phenylalanine or tryptophan normally closing the CDR3 is absent here, so this likely arose from a read error. The DNA is omitted, as the CDR3 cannot be located on it reliably, and the CDR3 follows TCRdb's listing. This sequence joins TRBV10-2 and TRBJ2-5; the D call of TRBD1 is as the table states it, not checked on the DNA. The CDR3 is 8 residues long, counting both termini. In germline, CDR1 is WSHSY, CDR2 SAAADI. CDR3 region: CASRDRDT.

This clonotype was recorded at least ten times. The DNA for the CDR3 is TGTGCCAGCAATGCGCACGGAGGCCAAGAGACCCAGTACTTC. Its protein is CASNAHGGQETQYF. The chain joins TRBV2 to TRBJ2-5; tentatively, D is TRBD2 (5 bases). V gave up 7 bases and J gave up 1 base, with 13 bases separating them. This CDR3 spans 14 amino acids. The germline V gene encodes CDR1 SNHLY and CDR2 FYNNEI. Based on the CDR3 plus reference TRBV2 and TRBJ2-5, the full variable domain is EPEVTQTPSHQVTQMGQEVILRCVPISNHLYFYWYRQILGQKVEFLVSFYNNEISEKSEIFDDQFSVERPDGSNFTLKIRSTKLEDSAMYFCASNAHGGQETQYFGPGTRLLVL.

There are many counts of this clonotype. The rearrangement links TRBV5-5 to TRBJ2-5; 7 bases map to TRBD1. The ends lost 5 bases at V and 4 bases at J; junction bases unmatched: 2. CDR3 length equals 12 residues. Per the germline V gene, CDR1 is SGHKS and CDR2 is YYEKEE (reference sequence). The CDR3, as DNA: TGTGCCAGCAGGACAGGGACAGAGACCCAGTACTTC. This codes for CASRTGTETQYF.

The chain has TRBV10-3 and TRBJ1-6; 8 nucleotides align to TRBD1. Germline V gives CDR1 ENHRY, CDR2 SYGVKD. The V gene end was trimmed by 4 bases and the J gene end by 9 bases; junction bases not matched to a gene: 8. The CDR3 contains 15 residues. CDR3 amino acids: CAISGWTGFRSPLHF. DNA for the CDR3: TGTGCCATCAGTGGTTGGACAGGGTTCCGTTCACCCCTCCACTTT.

This chain joins TRBV25-1 and TRBJ1-4; unclear D gene. V lost 5 bases, J lost 10 bases, and 11 bases lay in between. CDR1 is MGHDK and CDR2 is SYGVNS in the germline V gene. The CDR3 spans 12 residues. Written as DNA, the CDR3 is TGTGCCAGCAGTAAACCGGGTGCAAAACTGTTTTTT. This translates into CASSKPGAKLFF.

This clonotype has only a few counts. This may stem from a read error, because a much larger clone lies one nucleotide away. The rearrangement links TRBV25-1 to TRBJ2-2; D ambiguous. CDR1 and CDR2 (germline): MGHDK, SYGVNS. Trimming left V 3 bases short and J 10 bases short, with 6 bases between. The CDR3 loop spans 11 amino acids. Here the CDR3 DNA reads TGTGCCAGCAGTGATACGGAGGAGCTGTTTTTT. Protein sequence: CASSDTEELFF.